The entry below gives a single TCR beta chain sequence along with its context. The primer mix had 60 Vbeta and 13 Jbeta primers. Profiling relied on immunoSEQ multiplex PCR, and the TCRdb table lists in-frame clones only, not all of them. The sample contains some 180,000 clones, around 80% of which appear only once. This CDR3 spans 15 amino acids. V was pared by 8 bases and J by 6 bases, with 22 bases between. In germline, CDR1 is SGHTA, CDR2 FQGTGA. This sample stems from a study of cytomegalovirus exposure and HLA in healthy donors. For the study at large: An earlier analysis found 95 million to 140 million unique TCR beta sequences from around 180 million T cells.

The receptor was derived from a woman aged 25 to 45 in good health and CMV-seronegative. The gene calls are TRBV7-3 and TRBJ2-5, with D possibly being TRBD2 (6 bases). Sample: PBMCs. CDR3 sequence (DNA): TGTGCCAGCTCCACACGCGGGGCGCGAACGAAGACCCAGTACTTC. Protein: CASSTRGARTKTQYF.